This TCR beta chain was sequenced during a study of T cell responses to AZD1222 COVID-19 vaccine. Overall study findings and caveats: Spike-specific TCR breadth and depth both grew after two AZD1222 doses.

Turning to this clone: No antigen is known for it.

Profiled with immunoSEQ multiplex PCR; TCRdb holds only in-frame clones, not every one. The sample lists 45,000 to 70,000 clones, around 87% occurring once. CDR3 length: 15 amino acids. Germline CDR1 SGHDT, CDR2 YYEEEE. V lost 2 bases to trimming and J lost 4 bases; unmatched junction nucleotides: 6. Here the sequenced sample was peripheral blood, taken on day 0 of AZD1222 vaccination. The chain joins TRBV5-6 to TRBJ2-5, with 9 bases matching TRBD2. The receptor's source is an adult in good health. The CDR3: CASSLIAGAGETQYF. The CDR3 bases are TGTGCCAGCAGCTTAATAGCGGGAGCAGGAGAGACCCAGTACTTC.